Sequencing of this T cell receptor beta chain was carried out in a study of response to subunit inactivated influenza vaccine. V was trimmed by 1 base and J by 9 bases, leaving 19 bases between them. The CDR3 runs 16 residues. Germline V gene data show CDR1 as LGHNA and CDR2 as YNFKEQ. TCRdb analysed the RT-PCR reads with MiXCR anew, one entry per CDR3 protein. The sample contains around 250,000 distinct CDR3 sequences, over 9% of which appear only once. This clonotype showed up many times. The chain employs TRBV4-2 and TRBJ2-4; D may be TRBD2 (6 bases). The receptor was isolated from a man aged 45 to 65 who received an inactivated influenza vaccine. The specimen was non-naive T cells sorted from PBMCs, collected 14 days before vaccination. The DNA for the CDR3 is TGTGCCAGCAGCCAAGTGACGCTAGGAGGAGGGGTCATTCAGTACTTC. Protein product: CASSQVTLGGGVIQYF.